The 28 T cell receptor beta chains below all came from one sample that was sequenced in a study of blood T cell repertoires in COVID-19 (TCRdb year 2020). Libraries were prepared through the immunoSEQ multiplex PCR assay. In TCRdb, the immuneACCESS table is reduced to in-frame sequences with V and J assigned. These tables do not hold every clone; where another copy was compared, an unresolved V gene accounts for under half, and the others remain unexplained. This sample gives 97,000 or so clones in total; about 81% of them show up just once. The ten largest account for 4.1% of the sample. The material sequenced was peripheral blood. The receptors originated from a man in his sixties with acute or convalescent COVID-19.

This clone has only a few counts. This chain uses TRBV6-5 with TRBJ2-5; the match to TRBD2 covers 7 bases. Losses at the gene ends were 2 bases for V and 4 bases for J; bases not matched to a gene: 4. The CDR3 sequence is 14 residues long. Germline loops: CDR1 MNHEY, CDR2 SVGAGI. As DNA, the CDR3 is TGTGCCAGCAGTTACAGGCGGGGGAGAGAGACCCAGTACTTC. Translated, it gives CASSYRRGRETQYF.

The chain employs TRBV28 and TRBJ1-2; a possible D gene is TRBD1 (5 bases). Per germline, CDR1 MDHEN and CDR2 SYDVKM. Trimming took 5 bases from V and 5 from J, leaving 9 bases between them. This CDR3 region has 12 residues. The CDR3 is CASSRRGYGYTF. The CDR3, as DNA: TGTGCCAGCAGTAGACGGGGGTATGGCTACACCTTC.

The DNA for the CDR3 is TGTGCCAGTAGACCTCCAGGGGGCATGAACACTGAAGCTTTCTTT. Its protein is CASRPPGGMNTEAFF. The chain is built from TRBV19 and TRBJ1-1, with TRBD1 identical over 8 bases. The CDR3 has 15 residues. Germline V gene data show CDR1 as LNHDA and CDR2 as SQIVND (reference sequence). The ends lost 6 bases at V and 0 bases at J; junction bases unmatched: 6.

The V gene is TRBV23-1, the J gene TRBJ1-1; 7 nucleotides line up with TRBD1. Being an ORF, TRBV23-1 has a function that is uncertain. V dropped 4 bases and J dropped 2; count of bases not matched to a gene: 4. This CDR3 is 14 amino acids long. The CDR3 coding sequence is TGCGCCAGCAGTCCGGGGACAGCAAACACTGAAGCTTTCTTT. Protein: CASSPGTANTEAFF.

CDR3 region: CASSLSPGQGGEQYF. For the CDR3, the DNA is TGTGCCAGCAGCTTAAGCCCGGGACAGGGCGGCGAGCAGTACTTC. The V call is TRBV13, the J call TRBJ2-7; 9 bases map to TRBD1. The CDR3 totals 15 residues. The junction had 8 bases not matched to a gene; V was cut back by 2 bases and J by 6 bases. Germline-derived CDR1 and CDR2 are PRHDT and FYEKMQ (reference sequence).

This clone occurred a few times. V usage is TRBV6-5 and J usage is TRBJ2-2; D ambiguous. The CDR3 covers 15 residues. Germline V gives CDR1 MNHEY, CDR2 SVGAGI. Trimming took off 2 bases at V and 4 bases at J, with 11 bases between the two ends. This CDR3 is CASSYDSGFTGELFF. CDR3 coding DNA: TGTGCCAGCAGTTACGATTCCGGTTTCACCGGGGAGCTGTTTTTT.

CDR3 region: CASSPQGTGNTIYF. The CDR3 nucleotides are TGTGCCAGCAGCCCACAGGGGACTGGAAACACCATATATTTT. The J gene is TRBJ1-3, the V gene TRBV7-8; TRBD1 aligns across 7 bases. This CDR3 contains 14 residues. The junction had 3 bases not matched to a gene; V was cut back by 5 bases and J by 2 bases. Per the germline V gene, CDR1 is SGHVS and CDR2 is FQNEAQ.

CDR3 nucleotides: TGCGCCAGCAGCCAAGGCCCGGTCGGGAGCTACAATGAGCAGTTCTTC. Translation: CASSQGPVGSYNEQFF. This sequence joins TRBV4-3 and TRBJ2-1, with D perhaps TRBD2 (6 bases). V lost 1 base and J 3 bases, leaving 13 bases between the germline ends. The germline gives CDR1 LGHNA, CDR2 YSLEER. The CDR3 consists of 16 residues.

This chain joins TRBV30 and TRBJ1-1; D unresolved. CDR3 length: 14 amino acids. Between the trimmed V and J ends, which lost 4 bases and 7 bases, there was a span of 19 bases. Germline V gene lookup returns CDR1 GTSNPN and CDR2 SVGIG (reference sequence). CDR3 sequence (DNA): TGTGCCTGGATCCGTGGACTAAGGTTGGGTGAAGCTTTCTTT. Translation: CAWIRGLRLGEAFF.

V usage is TRBV7-8 and J usage is TRBJ1-2; weak D call: TRBD1 (6 bases). The CDR3 is 13 amino acids. The germline V gene has CDR1 SGHVS and CDR2 FQNEAQ. Trimming cost V 6 bases and J 6 bases, with 14 bases left between them. The CDR3 DNA sequence: TGTGCCAGCAGTCCGGGGGGCCTGGATGGCTACACCTTC. Translated, it gives CASSPGGLDGYTF.

The gene calls are TRBV18 and TRBJ2-7; 7 bases map to TRBD2. From germline, CDR1 is KGHSH and CDR2 LQKENI. The V segment lost 3 bases and the J segment 0 bases; nucleotides outside the gene matches: 8. The CDR3 contains 16 residues. CDR3 DNA: TGTGCCAGCTCACCCAACGGGGGAGGGCGCTCCTACGAGCAGTACGTC. Translating it yields CASSPNGGGRSYEQYV.

The rearrangement joins TRBV10-2 to TRBJ2-7, with D possibly TRBD2 on 6 matching bases. The CDR3 consists of 14 residues. Germline V gene data show CDR1 as WSHSY and CDR2 as SAAADI. V was shortened by 6 bases and J by 2 bases, with 14 bases between the two germline ends. This CDR3 reads CASRTSDYPYEQYV. In DNA, the CDR3 is TGCGCCAGCAGAACCTCGGACTACCCCTACGAGCAGTACGTC.

The chain recombines TRBV2 with TRBJ2-7; possibly TRBD2 for D (5 bases). Germline values: CDR1 SNHLY, CDR2 FYNNEI. The CDR3 consists of 15 residues. V lost 5 bases and J 4 bases, leaving 18 bases between the germline ends. In nucleotides, the CDR3 is TGTGCCAGCAGTCGGGGTGGGTCTGCCCTTTACGAGCAGTACTTC. Residues: CASSRGGSALYEQYF.

By sample share, this clone is medium-sized. J is TRBJ1-2 and V is TRBV27, with 8 nucleotides matching TRBD1. CDR3 length: 17 amino acids. The trim removed 0 bases at V and 0 bases at J, leaving 6 bases unmatched. Germline V gene sequence: CDR1 MNHEY, CDR2 SMNVEV (reference sequence). The CDR3 loop is CASSLSGQGTANYGYTF. CDR3 in DNA: TGTGCCAGCAGTTTATCCGGACAGGGAACGGCTAACTATGGCTACACCTTC.

The chain recombines TRBV14 with TRBJ1-1; possibly TRBD1 for D (6 bases). This CDR3 spans 16 amino acids. The V gene lost 4 bases and the J gene lost 5 bases, with 20 bases spanning the gap. Germline assignment: CDR1 SGHDN and CDR2 FVKESK. In DNA, the CDR3 is TGTGCCAGCAGCCCCCGGCCGTTACAGGGTTGGACTGAAGCTTTCTTT. Translating gives CASSPRPLQGWTEAFF. The variable domain in full, completed from reference TRBV14 and TRBJ1-1, reads EAGVTQFPSHSVIEKGQTVTLRCDPISGHDNLYWYRRVMGKEIKFLLHFVKESKQDESGMPNNRFLAERTGGTYSTLKVQPAELEDSGVYFCASSPRPLQGWTEAFFGQGTRLTVV.

The chain's CDR3 is CASSQNLGRAGAFF. The CDR3 DNA reads TGTGCCAGCAGCCAAAATCTAGGCAGGGCGGGGGCTTTCTTT. The J gene is TRBJ1-1, the V gene TRBV3-1 (or the pseudogene TRBV3-2); a weak D match, TRBD1 (5 bases). Germline CDR1 reads LGHDT; CDR2 reads YNNKEL (reference sequence). The CDR3 sequence is 14 residues long. With 2 bases removed from V and 11 bases from J, the gap between germline ends came to 18 bases.

This chain connects TRBV7-6 to TRBJ1-2; D is unresolved. This CDR3 has 15 residues. Trimming removed 5 bases at V and 8 bases at J, with 21 bases between. CDR1 is SGHVS and CDR2 is FNYEAQ in the germline V gene. The CDR3 here is CASSPRFGVGEGYTF. In DNA form, the CDR3 reads TGTGCCAGCAGCCCACGTTTTGGAGTCGGGGAGGGCTACACCTTC.

This clone was seen ten or more times. The V gene is TRBV12-3 or TRBV12-4, the J gene TRBJ2-2, with D perhaps matching TRBD2 (6 bases). V lost 7 bases to trimming and J lost 11 bases, with 14 bases between them. There are 12 residues in the CDR3. CDR3 amino acids: CASTSMGGELFF. As DNA, the CDR3 is TGTGCCAGCACCTCCATGGGGGGAGAGCTGTTTTTT.

The chain couples TRBV27 to TRBJ2-1; 8 bases line up with TRBD2. V shed 8 bases and J 0 bases; nucleotides not matched to a gene: 9. CDR1 and CDR2 from the germline V gene are MNHEY and SMNVEV (reference sequence). The CDR3 loop spans 16 amino acids. The CDR3 nucleotides are TGTGCCAGCCGCCCGGCCGGGACTAGCTCCTACAATGAGCAGTTCTTC. It specifies CASRPAGTSSYNEQFF.

The rearrangement uses TRBV5-1 and TRBJ1-3; D is possibly TRBD1 (6 bases). The V end lost 6 bases, the J end lost 0 bases, and 16 bases lay between the germline ends. Per the germline V gene, CDR1 is SGHRS and CDR2 is YFSETQ. There are 16 residues in the CDR3. The CDR3 loop reads CASTDSALLSGNTIYF. Here the CDR3 DNA reads TGCGCCAGCACGGACAGCGCCTTGCTCTCTGGAAACACCATATATTTT.

This clone was seen repeatedly, ten times or more. V gene TRBV11-2 combines with J gene TRBJ1-2; 12 bases map to TRBD1. CDR1 SGHAT and CDR2 FQNNGV come from the germline V gene. The CDR3 is 17 amino acids. Trimming at V came to 5 bases and at J to 6 bases, leaving 13 bases not matched to a gene. CDR3 nucleotide sequence: TGTGCCAGCAGCCAGAGGGGACAGGGGGCAACTACGGATGGCTACACCTTC. Protein product: CASSQRGQGATTDGYTF.

This clone was observed a handful of times. The CDR3 sequence: CASSLGGRTGEGYTF. DNA of the CDR3: TGTGCCAGCAGCTTAGGCGGTCGGACAGGGGAAGGCTACACCTTC. The V gene is TRBV7-8, the J gene TRBJ1-2; TRBD1 aligns across 9 bases. Germline CDR1 reads SGHVS; CDR2 reads FQNEAQ. The CDR3 totals 15 residues. The J segment lost 8 bases and the V segment lost 1 base, leaving 8 bases of the junction unmatched. Together with reference TRBV7-8 and TRBJ1-2, the CDR3 gives the full variable domain: GAGVSQSPRYKVAKRGQDVALRCDPISGHVSLFWYQQALGQGPEFLTYFQNEAQLDKSGLPSDRFFAERPEGSVSTLKIQRTQQEDSAVYLCASSLGGRTGEGYTFGSGTRLTVV.

J is TRBJ2-5 and V is TRBV6-1; TRBD2 agrees at 10 bases. CDR1 is MNHNS and CDR2 is SASEGT in the germline V gene. Trimming took 2 bases from V and 5 from J; bases not matched to a gene: 5. The CDR3 length is 15 residues. CDR3 nucleotides: TGTGCCAGCAGTGAAATAAGCGGGGGGGCCGAGACCCAGTACTTC. Encoded protein: CASSEISGGAETQYF.

The chain has TRBV11-2 and TRBJ2-2, with unresolved D. This CDR3 spans 14 amino acids. V was pared by 0 bases and J by 6 bases, with 8 bases between. Germline lookup yields CDR1 SGHAT and CDR2 FQNNGV. CDR3 in DNA: TGTGCCAGCAGCTTAGATCTGGCCTCCGGGGAGCTGTTTTTT. This translates into CASSLDLASGELFF.

The chain carries TRBV7-9 and TRBJ1-2; TRBD1 matches 7 bases. The CDR3 covers 15 residues. The V gene's germline CDR1 is SEHNR and CDR2 FQNEAQ (reference sequence). V shed 7 bases and J 2 bases; nucleotides not matched to a gene: 10. CDR3 region: CASIPDRTTNYGYTF. The CDR3 nucleotides are TGTGCCAGCATCCCGGACAGGACGACAAACTATGGCTACACCTTC.

The chain employs TRBV5-1 and TRBJ1-2, with TRBD1 matching over 9 bases. The V gene's germline CDR1 is SGHRS and CDR2 YFSETQ. The CDR3 has 15 amino acids. V shed 0 bases, J shed 2 bases, and the junction held 2 bases outside the gene matches. CDR3 nucleotide sequence: TGCGCCAGCAGCTTGGTAGGGACAGGGAACTATGGCTACACCTTC. Translated: CASSLVGTGNYGYTF.

In this sample, this clone turned up a few times. V gene TRBV5-1 combines with J gene TRBJ2-3, with 11 bases matching TRBD2. Germline CDR1 reads SGHRS; CDR2 reads YFSETQ. The CDR3 has 15 amino acids. Trimming cost V 1 base and J 4 bases; bases outside gene matches: 2. The CDR3 protein is CASSLRLAGPDTQYF. CDR3 sequence (DNA): TGCGCCAGCAGCTTGAGACTAGCGGGGCCAGATACGCAGTATTTT. The variable domain in full, with the rest retrieved from reference TRBV5-1 and TRBJ2-3, is KAGVTQTPRYLIKTRGQQVTLSCSPISGHRSVSWYQQTPGQGLQFLFEYFSETQRNKGNFPGRFSGRQFSNSRSEMNVSTLELGDSALYLCASSLRLAGPDTQYFGPGTRLTVL.

This clone turned up a few times. This chain uses TRBV15 with TRBJ2-1, with 9 bases fitting TRBD2. The V segment lost 1 base and the J segment 4 bases; nucleotides outside the gene matches: 5. In germline, CDR1 is LNHNV, CDR2 YYDKDF (reference sequence). CDR3 length: 16 amino acids. The CDR3 loop reads CATSRAASGAYNEQFF. The CDR3 DNA is TGTGCCACCAGCAGAGCGGCTAGCGGGGCGTACAATGAGCAGTTCTTC.